Sequencing of this T cell receptor (beta chain) was carried out in a study of blood T cell repertoires in COVID-19. At the level of the study: COVID-19 samples collected from the United States, Italy and Spain covered acute and convalescent phases. The cDNA or gDNA used as material had been derived from T cells, B-cell-depleted T cells, or PBMCs.

This clone has just a few counts. Relative to the germline gene, one junction end is altered; a read error may explain this. The CDR3 spans 13 residues. The Seattle patients joined while their infection was active and were tracked longitudinally afterward. In the source study's methods: Reference gene primer amplification gave nucleated cell count estimates. This table comes from immunoSEQ multiplex PCR, and its TCRdb copy is limited to in-frame clones, with some not included. V and J calls and clone size are as listed in that table; D and trimming were resolved from the DNA. The repertoire has more than 300,000 clones, about nine tenths of them found once; the top ten carry roughly 1.7%.

The sequenced sample was peripheral blood. The chain uses TRBV12-3 or TRBV12-4 and TRBJ2-5; 9 bases match TRBD2. This sequence originates from a woman aged 25-40 years with COVID-19, enrolled during active disease. DNA of the CDR3: TGTGCCAGCAGGTTAGCGGGGGCAGAGACCCAGTACTTC. Encoded protein: CASRLAGAETQYF.